Listed here are 25 T cell receptor beta chains from one sample, sequenced in a study of T-cell memory formation after mild COVID-19. TCRdb re-derived calls from the 5' RACE reads in MiXCR, one entry per CDR3 protein. The table lists about 340,000 distinct CDR3 sequences, over 10% of them singletons. Sequencing was done on a sample of PBMCs or a T cell subset sorted from them (not recorded which). These receptors were obtained from a man between 18 and 35 years old who had mild COVID-19 (a few samples of this study predate the infection). Cell type and time point are not known.

The CDR3 nucleotides are TGTGCCAGCAGCTATAGCGGGGGAGGCAATGAGCAGTTCTTC. Translation gives CASSYSGGGNEQFF. The chain links TRBV12-3 or TRBV12-4 to TRBJ2-1; TRBD2 matches at 9 bases. J gave up 6 bases and V 6 bases, and 6 bases lay outside the gene matches. The CDR3 is 14 residues long.

This clonotype has a handful of counts. The rearrangement joins TRBV12-3 or TRBV12-4 to TRBJ1-5; no definite D call. The ends were cut back, 6 bases at V and 9 bases at J, with 18 bases in the middle. The CDR3 spans 14 residues. The CDR3 nucleotides read TGTGCCAGCAGCCAAAGGCCGTCCGGTGGGCCCCAGCATTTT. This gives the protein CASSQRPSGGPQHF.

This clonotype has just a few counts. The genes are TRBV7-9 and TRBJ1-4; D is unclear. The CDR3 spans 13 residues. Trimming shortened V by 3 bases and J by 13 bases, and 15 bases separated the two germline ends. Looked up from germline, CDR1 is SEHNR and CDR2 is FQNEAQ (reference sequence). The CDR3 loop is CASSLESLEGLFF. The CDR3, as DNA: TGTGCCAGCAGCTTGGAAAGTTTGGAGGGACTGTTTTTT.

The chain links TRBV6-6 to TRBJ2-7, with D tentatively TRBD1 (6 bases). Per the germline V gene, CDR1 is MNHNY and CDR2 is SVGAGI (reference sequence). V lost 4 bases to trimming and J lost 6 bases, with 16 bases between them. The CDR3 is made up of 14 amino acids. CDR3 sequence (DNA): TGTGCCAGCAGTTCTCGGGACATCGGCCTCGAGCAGTACGTC. Amino acid sequence: CASSSRDIGLEQYV.

This clonotype was counted between two and nine times. The chain links TRBV20-1 to TRBJ2-2; D gene ambiguous. The CDR3 spans 14 residues. The V gene's germline CDR1 is DFQATT and CDR2 SNEGSKA (reference sequence). V shed 2 bases and J shed 5 bases, with 12 bases lying between them. This CDR3 reads CSARRPTDTGELFF. CDR3 in DNA: TGCAGTGCTAGAAGGCCCACCGATACCGGGGAGCTGTTTTTT.

This clonotype has only a few counts. V gene TRBV12-3 or TRBV12-4 combines with J gene TRBJ2-7; 9 bases map to TRBD2. Losses at the gene ends were 2 bases for V and 2 bases for J; bases not matched to a gene: 4. CDR3 length: 15 residues. CDR3 sequence reads: CASSLLAGATYEQYF. The CDR3 region has the DNA TGTGCCAGCAGTTTATTAGCGGGGGCCACCTACGAGCAGTACTTC.

The V and J genes are TRBV5-6 and TRBJ2-7; 10 nucleotides align to TRBD1. Germline assignment: CDR1 SGHDT and CDR2 YYEEEE. The CDR3 spans 15 residues. The trim removed 3 bases at V and 3 bases at J, leaving 6 bases unmatched. CDR3 bases: TGTGCCAGCAGCTCCCGGGACAGGGGAGACTACGAGCAGTACTTC. This gives the protein CASSSRDRGDYEQYF. Full variable domain (missing parts from reference TRBV5-6 and TRBJ2-7): DAGVTQSPTHLIKTRGQQVTLRCSPKSGHDTVSWYQQALGQGPQFIFQYYEEEERQRGNFPDRFSGHQFPNYSSELNVNALLLGDSALYLCASSSRDRGDYEQYFGPGTRLTVT.

This clonotype was recorded many times. The chain has TRBV5-1 and TRBJ1-5; a weak D match, TRBD1 (6 bases). The CDR3 is 15 amino acids. Germline loops: CDR1 SGHRS, CDR2 YFSETQ. V was trimmed by 7 bases and J by 5 bases, leaving 19 bases between them. The DNA of the CDR3 is TGCGCCAGCTCCCCTGCGGGGGCGTTACATCAGCCCCAGCATTTT. This codes for CASSPAGALHQPQHF.

The genes are TRBV5-1 and TRBJ1-2; 7 bases line up with TRBD1. Germline trimming cut 6 bases from V and 6 bases from J; bases unmatched to any gene: 11. Germline CDR1 and CDR2: SGHRS and YFSETQ. This CDR3 has 14 residues. The CDR3 reads CASTPSRGENGYTF. DNA for the CDR3: TGCGCCAGCACTCCTTCCAGGGGGGAGAATGGCTACACCTTC.

The sample holds a few counts of this clonotype. The chain links TRBV6-2 or TRBV6-3 to TRBJ1-5, with 7 bases that match TRBD1. The CDR3 spans 15 residues. Germline assignment: CDR1 MNHEY and CDR2 SVGEGT. Trimming cost V 7 bases and J 5 bases; bases outside gene matches: 11. CDR3 DNA sequence: TGTGCCAGCATTAGCGACAGGGCGAGAGATCAGCCCCAGCATTTT. Protein product: CASISDRARDQPQHF.

The chain links TRBV29-1 to TRBJ2-1; D not certain. Trimming removed 5 bases from V and 5 bases from J, with 4 bases in between. The CDR3 runs 10 residues. The germline CDR1 and CDR2 sequences are SQVTM and ANQGSEA. The chain's CDR3 is CSVRDNEQFF. CDR3 nucleotide sequence: TGCAGCGTTCGGGACAATGAGCAGTTCTTC.

This clonotype was found many times. The V gene is TRBV12-3 or TRBV12-4, the J gene TRBJ2-2, with D hard to call. V was cut by 3 bases and J by 8 bases, with 10 bases left in between. The CDR3 runs 13 residues. The CDR3 loop is CASSFRVRGELFF. The CDR3 bases are TGTGCCAGCAGTTTTCGAGTTCGGGGGGAGCTGTTTTTT.

The rearrangement uses TRBV5-1 and TRBJ1-6; D perhaps matches TRBD1 (6 bases). Per the germline V gene, CDR1 is SGHRS and CDR2 is YFSETQ. The CDR3 runs 14 residues. Trimming removed 4 bases from V and 4 bases from J, with 9 bases in between. CDR3 DNA sequence: TGCGCCAGCAGCGGGGACACTTATAATTCACCCCTCCACTTT. As protein: CASSGDTYNSPLHF.

In its sample, this clonotype was seen many times. The V and J genes are TRBV5-1 and TRBJ2-5; D might be TRBD2 (6 bases). CDR3 length: 14 amino acids. Per the germline V gene, CDR1 is SGHRS and CDR2 is YFSETQ. Deletions cut 4 bases from V and 1 base from J, with 11 bases between. The CDR3 loop is CASSAGTSQETQYF. The CDR3 coding sequence is TGCGCCAGCAGCGCGGGGACCTCCCAAGAGACCCAGTACTTC.

This chain uses TRBV6-2 or TRBV6-3 with TRBJ2-3; 8 nucleotides match TRBD2. CDR3 length: 16 amino acids. Germline V gene data show CDR1 as MNHEY and CDR2 as SVGEGT. The trim removed 6 bases at V and 2 bases at J, leaving 10 bases unmatched. CDR3 sequence reads: CASRAYSGVPTDTQYF. CDR3 DNA: TGTGCCAGCAGGGCCTATAGCGGGGTACCCACAGATACGCAGTATTTT.

This clonotype was counted between two and nine times. This rearrangement joins TRBV6-5 to TRBJ1-1, with D uncertain. V was cut by 0 bases and J by 4 bases, with 12 bases left in between. Per germline, CDR1 MNHEY and CDR2 SVGAGI. The CDR3 consists of 15 residues. The CDR3 protein is CASSYSGVAGTEAFF. DNA for the CDR3: TGTGCCAGCAGTTACTCCGGAGTAGCGGGCACTGAAGCTTTCTTT.

This clonotype came up many times. For the CDR3, the DNA is TGTGCCAGCAGCCAAGATAACAACTCTGGGGCCAACGTCCTGACTTTC. Translated: CASSQDNNSGANVLTF. The gene calls are TRBV4-2 and TRBJ2-6; D is unresolved. The V gene's germline CDR1 is LGHNA and CDR2 YNFKEQ. Deletions cut 0 bases from V and 0 bases from J, with 6 bases between. The CDR3 loop spans 16 amino acids.

This clonotype appeared a few times. The rearrangement links TRBV12-3 or TRBV12-4 to TRBJ2-3; 11 positions agree with TRBD1. CDR3 size: 14 residues. V shed 6 bases and J 5 bases; nucleotides not matched to a gene: 4. The CDR3 loop reads CASSRGQGEDTQYF. CDR3 bases: TGTGCCAGCAGCCGGGGACAGGGGGAAGATACGCAGTATTTT.

The chain combines TRBV7-3 with TRBJ2-1; TRBD2 matches 9 bases. The V gene's germline CDR1 is SGHTA and CDR2 FQGTGA. The CDR3 is 15 residues long. The J segment lost 2 bases and the V segment lost 4 bases, leaving 3 bases of the junction unmatched. CDR3 amino acids: CASSSGLAAYNEQFF. The CDR3, as DNA: TGTGCCAGCAGCTCGGGACTAGCAGCCTACAATGAGCAGTTCTTC.

J is TRBJ2-3 and V is TRBV24-1; no reliable D call. The CDR3 contains 16 residues. CDR1 and CDR2 from the germline V gene are KGHDR and SFDVKD. Between the trimmed V and J ends, which lost 6 bases and 0 bases, there was a span of 15 bases. The CDR3 coding sequence is TGTGCCACCAGTCCTCCCTGGGCGGAGAGCACAGATACGCAGTATTTT. Translated, it gives CATSPPWAESTDTQYF.

The rearrangement joins TRBV7-2 to TRBJ2-2; 11 positions match TRBD2. With 5 bases clipped from V and 6 bases from J, the junction kept 11 bases outside the gene matches. This CDR3 contains 17 residues. Looked up from germline, CDR1 is SGHTA and CDR2 is FQGNSA. CDR3 loop: CASSPTGSGGAAGELFF. CDR3 bases: TGTGCCAGCAGCCCTACCGGTAGCGGGGGGGCGGCCGGGGAGCTGTTTTTT. The full variable domain, in which reference TRBV7-2 and TRBJ2-2 provide the parts outside the CDR3, is GAGVSQSPSNKVTEKGKDVELRCDPISGHTALYWYRQSLGQGLEFLIYFQGNSAPDKSGLPSDRFSAERTGGSVSTLTIQRTQQEDSAVYLCASSPTGSGGAAGELFFGEGSRLTVL.

There are many counts of this clonotype. CDR3 coding DNA: TGTGCCAGCAGTAACCAGGGGGCGCGGAACACTGAAGCTTTCTTT. Translating gives CASSNQGARNTEAFF. The chain recombines TRBV27 with TRBJ1-1; 8 bases match TRBD1. The V segment lost 5 bases and the J segment 1 base; nucleotides outside the gene matches: 6. CDR1 and CDR2 (germline): MNHEY, SMNVEV (reference sequence). This CDR3 is 15 amino acids long.

V usage is TRBV6-2 or TRBV6-3 and J usage is TRBJ2-3, with a tentative D call TRBD2 (6 bases). The germline CDR1 and CDR2 sequences are MNHEY and SVGEGT. V was shortened by 2 bases and J by 6 bases, with 15 bases between the two germline ends. This CDR3 spans 15 amino acids. CDR3 amino acids: CASSYRGAGRDTQYF. The CDR3 DNA reads TGTGCCAGCAGTTACCGCGGCGCGGGGAGGGATACGCAGTATTTT.

This clonotype was counted only a few times. This rearrangement joins TRBV6-2 or TRBV6-3 to TRBJ2-1; perhaps TRBD2 as D (6 bases). This CDR3 comprises 17 residues. V shed 6 bases and J shed 6 bases, with 24 bases lying between them. Looked up from germline, CDR1 is MNHEY and CDR2 is SVGEGT. The DNA of the CDR3 is TGTGCCAGCAGCCCGTCCCACCTCGGACTATCTATCAATGAGCAGTTCTTC. Translation: CASSPSHLGLSINEQFF.

Written as DNA, the CDR3 is TGTGCCAGCAGCTTATTCGGCGGGCGGCCCGGGGAGCTGTTTTTT. It codes for CASSLFGGRPGELFF. The chain joins TRBV7-3 to TRBJ2-2, with TRBD2 as a possible D gene (5 bases). The germline V and J ends were trimmed by 2 bases and 6 bases, with 13 bases remaining between them. The CDR3 is 15 residues long. CDR1 SGHTA and CDR2 FQGTGA come from the germline V gene.